This T cell receptor (beta chain) was retrieved from a study of monozygotic twins with inflammatory bowel disease. Each of the TCR libraries took around 3.5 ug of total RNA. TCRdb reprocessed the 5' RACE reads; each CDR3 protein has one entry and no DNA is given. Recorded for this sample: 440,000 or so distinct CDR3 sequences. Of note for this clonotype: Its matching antigen is unknown.

Study conclusions and caveats: Other individuals had fewer clonotypes in common with IBD patients than with healthy twins, especially with disease activity.

The CDR3 is 18 residues long. The V call is TRBV21-1, the J call TRBJ2-5; TCRdb names TRBD1, which stays unverified in the absence of DNA. TRBV21-1 represents a pseudogene. This receptor was identified in a human donor with ulcerative colitis or Crohn's disease, or a healthy co-twin of an affected twin (not recorded which). Sequencing was carried out using blood. The CDR3 protein is CASSKGPTGQGASETQYF.